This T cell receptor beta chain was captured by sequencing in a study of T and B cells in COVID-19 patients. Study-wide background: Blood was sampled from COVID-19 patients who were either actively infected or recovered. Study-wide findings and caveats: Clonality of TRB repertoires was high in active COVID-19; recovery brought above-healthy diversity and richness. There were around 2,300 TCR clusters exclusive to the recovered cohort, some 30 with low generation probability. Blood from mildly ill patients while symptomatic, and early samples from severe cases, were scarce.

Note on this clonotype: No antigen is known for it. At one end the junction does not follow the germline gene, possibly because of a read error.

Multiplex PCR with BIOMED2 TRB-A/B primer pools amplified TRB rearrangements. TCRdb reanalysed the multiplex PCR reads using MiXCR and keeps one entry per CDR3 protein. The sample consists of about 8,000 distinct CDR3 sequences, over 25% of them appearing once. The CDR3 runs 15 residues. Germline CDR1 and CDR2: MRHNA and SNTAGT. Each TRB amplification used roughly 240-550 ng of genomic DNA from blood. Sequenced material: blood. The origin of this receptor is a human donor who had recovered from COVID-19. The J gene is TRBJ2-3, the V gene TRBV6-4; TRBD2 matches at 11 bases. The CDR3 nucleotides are TGTGCCAGCAGCCAGGGGACTAGCGGCACGGATACGCAGTATTTT. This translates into CASSQGTSGTDTQYF.